This T cell receptor beta chain emerged from a study of blood T cell repertoires in COVID-19. Assay used: immunoSEQ multiplex PCR; TCRdb lists only in-frame clones, some missing. This sample has 120,000 or so clones, with 72% found just once. Germline V CDR1 and CDR2: SGHNT, YYREEE (reference sequence). The CDR3 runs to 15 residues. With 4 bases clipped from V and 2 bases from J, the junction kept 4 bases outside the gene matches. This receptor was identified in a woman aged 60-75 years with acute or convalescent COVID-19. This sequence joins TRBV5-4 and TRBJ2-5; 11 nucleotides line up with TRBD2. Sequenced sample: peripheral blood. Written as DNA, the CDR3 is TGTGCCAGCAGCCCTAGACTAGCGGGGCAAGAGACCCAGTACTTC. This sequence encodes CASSPRLAGQETQYF. Complete variable domain (other parts from reference TRBV5-4 and TRBJ2-5): ETGVTQSPTHLIKTRGQQVTLRCSSQSGHNTVSWYQQALGQGPQFIFQYYREEENGRGNFPPRFSGLQFPNYSSELNVNALELDDSALYLCASSPRLAGQETQYFGPGTRLLVL.